The clone carrying this TCR beta chain has a count of ten or more. What it binds is not known. The CDR3 consists of 15 residues. Germline V lookup: CDR1 SEHNR, CDR2 FQNEAQ (reference sequence). With 4 bases clipped from V and 2 bases from J, the junction kept 8 bases outside the gene matches. Authors of the study amplified TCR beta CDR3 regions from RNA transcripts. First-round RT-PCR targeting the TCR CDR3 was performed with the HTBI primer set. TCRdb fed the multiplex PCR reads into MiXCR, producing one record per CDR3 protein. The table lists hundreds of thousands of distinct CDR3 sequences, 14% to 15% of them singletons. Fresh peripheral blood, about 10 ml of it, supplied the PBMCs. This specimen belongs to a study of T cells in Graves' hyperthyroidism and ophthalmopathy. Overall study results and limits: Through a model of 13 V-J features, ophthalmopathy was separated from stable hyperthyroidism.

The clonotype originates from a woman aged 40 to 49 with Graves' ophthalmopathy. The sequenced sample consisted of blood. The chain couples TRBV7-9 to TRBJ2-7, with TRBD1 matching 7 bases. The CDR3 here is CASSSLQGPPYEQYF. CDR3 bases: TGTGCCAGCAGCTCTCTACAGGGGCCTCCCTACGAGCAGTACTTC.